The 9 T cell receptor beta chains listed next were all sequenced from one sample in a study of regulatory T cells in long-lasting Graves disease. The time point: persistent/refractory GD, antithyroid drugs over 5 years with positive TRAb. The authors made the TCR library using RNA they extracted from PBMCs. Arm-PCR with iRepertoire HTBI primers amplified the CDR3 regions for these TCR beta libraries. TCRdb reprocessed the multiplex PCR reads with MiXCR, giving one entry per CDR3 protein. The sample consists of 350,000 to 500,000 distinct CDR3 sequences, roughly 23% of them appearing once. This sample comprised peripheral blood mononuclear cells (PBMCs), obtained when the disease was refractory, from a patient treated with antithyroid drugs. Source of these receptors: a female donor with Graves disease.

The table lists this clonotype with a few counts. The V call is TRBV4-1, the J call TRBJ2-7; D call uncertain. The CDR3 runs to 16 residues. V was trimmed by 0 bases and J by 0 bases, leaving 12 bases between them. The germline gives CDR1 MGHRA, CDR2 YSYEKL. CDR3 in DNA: TGCGCCAGCAGCCAAGATCGTCGAGGAAGCTCCTACGAGCAGTACTTC. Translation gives CASSQDRRGSSYEQYF.

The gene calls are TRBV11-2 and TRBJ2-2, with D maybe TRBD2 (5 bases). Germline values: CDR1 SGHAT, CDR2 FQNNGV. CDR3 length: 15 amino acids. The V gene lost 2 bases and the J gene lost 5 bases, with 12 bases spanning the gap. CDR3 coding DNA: TGTGCCAGCAGCTTAAACGTCCGAGGGACCGGGGAGCTGTTTTTT. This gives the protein CASSLNVRGTGELFF.

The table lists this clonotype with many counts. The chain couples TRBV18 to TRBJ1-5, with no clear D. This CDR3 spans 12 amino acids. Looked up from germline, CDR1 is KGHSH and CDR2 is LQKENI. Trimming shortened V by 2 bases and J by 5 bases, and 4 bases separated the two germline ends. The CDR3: CASSPEDQPQHF. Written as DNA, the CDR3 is TGTGCCAGCTCACCAGAGGATCAGCCCCAGCATTTT.

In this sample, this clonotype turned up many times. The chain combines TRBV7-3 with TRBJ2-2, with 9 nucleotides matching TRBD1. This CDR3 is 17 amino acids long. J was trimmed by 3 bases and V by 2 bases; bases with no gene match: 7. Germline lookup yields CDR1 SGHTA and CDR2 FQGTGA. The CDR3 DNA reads TGTGCCAGCAGCTTAGGGGCCGGGACAGGGTACACCGGGGAGCTGTTTTTT. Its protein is CASSLGAGTGYTGELFF.

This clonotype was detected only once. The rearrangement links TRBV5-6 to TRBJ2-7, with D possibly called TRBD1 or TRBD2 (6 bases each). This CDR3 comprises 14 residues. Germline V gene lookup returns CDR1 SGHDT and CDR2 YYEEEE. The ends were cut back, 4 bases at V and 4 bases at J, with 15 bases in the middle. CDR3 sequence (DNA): TGTGCCAGCAGCGTGGAGGGCAGGGGATACGAGCAGTACTTC. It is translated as CASSVEGRGYEQYF.

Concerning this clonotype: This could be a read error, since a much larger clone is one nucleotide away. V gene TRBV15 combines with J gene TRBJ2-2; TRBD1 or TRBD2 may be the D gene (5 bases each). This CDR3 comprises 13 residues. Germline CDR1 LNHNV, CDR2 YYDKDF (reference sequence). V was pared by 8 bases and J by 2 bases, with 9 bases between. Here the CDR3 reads CATGDGNTGELFF. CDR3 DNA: TGTGCCACCGGGGACGGAAACACCGGGGAGCTGTTTTTT.

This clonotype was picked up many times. CDR3 DNA: TGCAGCGTTGAAAAAGGTTACACTGAAGCTTTCTTT. Translated, it gives CSVEKGYTEAFF. The rearrangement uses TRBV29-1 and TRBJ1-1; D gene unclear. Trimming removed 2 bases at V and 3 bases at J, with 7 bases between. From germline, CDR1 is SQVTM and CDR2 ANQGSEA. CDR3 length: 12 amino acids. Based on the CDR3 plus reference TRBV29-1 and TRBJ1-1, the full variable domain is SAVISQKPSRDICQRGTSLTIQCQVDSQVTMMFWYRQQPGQSLTLIATANQGSEATYESGFVIDKFPISRPNLTFSTLTVSNMSPEDSSIYLCSVEKGYTEAFFGQGTRLTVV.

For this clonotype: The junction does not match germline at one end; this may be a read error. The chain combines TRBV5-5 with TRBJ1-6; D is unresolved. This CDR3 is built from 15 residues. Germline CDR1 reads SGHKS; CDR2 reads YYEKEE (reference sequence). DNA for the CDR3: TGTGCCAGCGGCTTAGGGAGGGAAACCCATTCACCCCTCCACTTT. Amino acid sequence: CASGLGRETHSPLHF.

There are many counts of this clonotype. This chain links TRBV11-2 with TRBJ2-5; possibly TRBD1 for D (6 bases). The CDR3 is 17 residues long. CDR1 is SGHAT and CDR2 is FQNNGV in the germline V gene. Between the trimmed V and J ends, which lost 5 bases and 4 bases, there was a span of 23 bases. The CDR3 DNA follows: TGTGCCAGCAGCGACAGGCTCCATAAGGGAGTCGGAGAGACCCAGTACTTC. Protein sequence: CASSDRLHKGVGETQYF. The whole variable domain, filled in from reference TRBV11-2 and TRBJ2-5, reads EAGVAQSPRYKIIEKRQSVAFWCNPISGHATLYWYQQILGQGPKLLIQFQNNGVVDDSQLPKDRFSAERLKGVDSTLKIQPAKLEDSAVYLCASSDRLHKGVGETQYFGPGTRLLVL.